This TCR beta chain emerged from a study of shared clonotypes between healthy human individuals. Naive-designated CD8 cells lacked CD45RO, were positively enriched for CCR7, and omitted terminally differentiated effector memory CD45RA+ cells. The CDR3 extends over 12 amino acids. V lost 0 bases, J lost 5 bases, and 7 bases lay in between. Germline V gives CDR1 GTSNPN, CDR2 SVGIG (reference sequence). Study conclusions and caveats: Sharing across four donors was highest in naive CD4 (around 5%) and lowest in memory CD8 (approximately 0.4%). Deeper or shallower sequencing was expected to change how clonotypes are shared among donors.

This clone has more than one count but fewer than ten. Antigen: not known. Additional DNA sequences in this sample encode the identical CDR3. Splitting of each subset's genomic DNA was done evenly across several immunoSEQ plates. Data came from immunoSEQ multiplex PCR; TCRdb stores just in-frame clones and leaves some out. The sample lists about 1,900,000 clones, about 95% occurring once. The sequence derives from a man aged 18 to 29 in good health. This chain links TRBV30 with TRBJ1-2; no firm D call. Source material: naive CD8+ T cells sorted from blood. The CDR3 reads CAWSVRQYGYTF. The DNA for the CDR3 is TGTGCCTGGAGTGTAAGGCAGTATGGCTACACCTTC.